This paragraph covers one T cell receptor (beta chain) sequence. Its target is unknown. The ends lost 8 bases at V and 11 bases at J; junction bases unmatched: 6. This CDR3 is built from 11 residues. CDR1 is SNHLY, CDR2 FYNNEI, per germline. The sample originates from a study of T cell responses to AZD1222 COVID-19 vaccine. Across the study: Pooling was applied to second doses at about 4 or about 12 weeks. The study, taken as a whole, reports: Clonal diversity was possibly underestimated, and the donors were mostly white British, with more females.

The table came from immunoSEQ multiplex PCR; TCRdb's copy has only in-frame clones and leaves some out. This repertoire shows some 120,000 clones, 75% to 90% found once; its top ten account for 1.5% to 2%. The rearrangement uses TRBV2 and TRBJ1-5, with 7 bases lining up with TRBD1. This TCR derives from an adult in good health. The input for sequencing was peripheral blood, taken on day 0 of AZD1222 vaccination. The CDR3 nucleotides are TGTGCCAGCCAGGGGGGGCAGGCCCAGCATTTT. Amino acid sequence: CASQGGQAQHF.